Each of the 32 T cell receptor beta chains below was sequenced from the same sample in a study of CD8+ T cells in alopecia areata. Sample treatment: oral pan-JAK inhibitor, 5-10 mg twice daily. cDNA prepared by RNA extraction and subsequent reverse transcription served as the template for sequencing. Using immunoSEQ multiplex PCR, the repertoire was profiled, and TCRdb retains in-frame clones only, with some absent. Among under 150,000 clones, 50% to 55% were seen once, and the ten largest hold about 0.5%. The source material was CD4+ T cells sorted from blood, sampled at week 4, from a patient treated with tofacitinib. These receptors were taken from a human donor with alopecia areata.

The V gene is TRBV5-6, the J gene TRBJ2-3; the match to TRBD1 covers 9 bases. The germline V gene encodes CDR1 SGHDT and CDR2 YYEEEE. The junction had 13 bases not matched to a gene; V was cut back by 5 bases and J by 0 bases. This CDR3 is 18 amino acids long. CDR3 coding DNA: TGTGCCAGCAGTTCCGGGACAGGGAGACTCGCTAGCACAGATACGCAGTATTTT. Its protein product is CASSSGTGRLASTDTQYF.

This chain links TRBV4-1 with TRBJ2-5; TRBD1 aligns across 9 bases. Per germline, CDR1 MGHRA and CDR2 YSYEKL. Trimming removed 6 bases from V and 5 bases from J; junction bases left unmatched: 7. CDR3 length: 14 amino acids. Written as DNA, the CDR3 is TGCGCCAGCAGTGTGACAGGGGGTCTGGAGACCCAGTACTTC. Its protein product is CASSVTGGLETQYF.

The J gene is TRBJ2-1, the V gene TRBV7-9; the match to TRBD2 covers 9 bases. The J segment lost 7 bases and the V segment lost 8 bases, leaving 6 bases of the junction unmatched. Germline values: CDR1 SEHNR, CDR2 FQNEAQ (reference sequence). CDR3 size: 13 residues. This CDR3 is CASAGLAANEQFF. For the CDR3, the DNA is TGTGCCAGCGCGGGACTAGCTGCAAATGAGCAGTTCTTC.

The chain carries TRBV7-9 and TRBJ1-5; no definite D call. V dropped 6 bases and J dropped 0 bases, with 15 bases sitting between them. Germline CDR1 reads SEHNR; CDR2 reads FQNEAQ (reference sequence). The CDR3 is 16 residues long. CDR3 sequence reads: CASSPSRGLSNQPQHF. DNA for the CDR3: TGTGCCAGCAGTCCCTCTAGAGGTCTTAGCAATCAGCCCCAGCATTTT. Variable domain in full (rest from reference TRBV7-9 and TRBJ1-5): DTGVSQNPRHKITKRGQNVTFRCDPISEHNRLYWYRQTLGQGPEFLTYFQNEAQLEKSRLLSDRFSAERPKGSFSTLEIQRTEQGDSAMYLCASSPSRGLSNQPQHFGDGTRLSIL.

The V gene is TRBV30, the J gene TRBJ2-3; tentatively, D is TRBD1 (6 bases). V was pared by 6 bases and J by 7 bases, with 11 bases between. Germline CDR1 is GTSNPN and CDR2 is SVGIG (reference sequence). The CDR3 runs to 11 residues. The CDR3 sequence is CACRQAYTQYF. The CDR3 DNA sequence: TGTGCCTGCCGACAGGCTTATACGCAGTATTTT. The full variable domain, completed using reference TRBV30 and TRBJ2-3, is SQTIHQWPATLVQPVGSPLSLECTVEGTSNPNLYWYRQAAGRGLQLLFYSVGIGQISSEVPQNLSASRPQDRQFILSSKKLLLSDSGFYLCACRQAYTQYFGPGTRLTVL.

This clone was seen a few times. This sequence joins TRBV6-6 and TRBJ2-2; maybe TRBD2 (6 bases). Trimming stripped 11 bases from V and 4 bases from J, with 17 bases between. The CDR3 is 14 residues long. Germline V lookup: CDR1 MNHNY, CDR2 SVGAGI (reference sequence). The CDR3 region is CAVRSGTFTGELFF. The DNA for the CDR3 is TGTGCCGTTCGGTCGGGGACTTTCACCGGGGAGCTGTTTTTT.

This clone was seen repeatedly, ten times or more. The chain links TRBV5-1 to TRBJ1-5; no clear D. CDR3 length equals 12 residues. Trimming left V 7 bases short and J 4 bases short, with 9 bases between. Germline CDR1 is SGHRS and CDR2 is YFSETQ. CDR3 nucleotides: TGCGCCAGCTTATACCGGAATCAGCCCCAGCATTTT. This codes for CASLYRNQPQHF.

The chain recombines TRBV28 with TRBJ1-2, with a possible D match to TRBD1 (5 bases). V was trimmed by 5 bases and J by 0 bases, leaving 7 bases between them. There are 13 residues in the CDR3. Germline loops: CDR1 MDHEN, CDR2 SYDVKM. The CDR3 nucleotides read TGTGCCAGCAGTCCGACAGCTAACTATGGCTACACCTTC. Translating gives CASSPTANYGYTF.

In this sample, this clone turned up a few times. Other nucleotide sequences from this sample produce the same CDR3. The chain employs TRBV29-1 and TRBJ2-7, with D unclear. The germline V gene encodes CDR1 SQVTM and CDR2 ANQGSEA. The CDR3 is 11 amino acids. Deletions cut 4 bases from V and 3 bases from J, with 7 bases between. The DNA of the CDR3 is TGCAGCGTTGGACAAAGCTACGAGCAGTACTTC. Its translation: CSVGQSYEQYF.

This clone was detected only a few times. This chain links TRBV6-5 with TRBJ2-7; D is perhaps TRBD2 (6 bases). The germline V gene encodes CDR1 MNHEY and CDR2 SVGAGI. The CDR3 covers 13 residues. Trimming took 6 bases from V and 1 from J, leaving 10 bases between them. The DNA for the CDR3 is TGTGCCAGCAGGATTAGCGGTTCCTACGAGCAGTACTTC. Amino acid sequence: CASRISGSYEQYF.

This chain uses TRBV2 with TRBJ1-2; D ambiguous. Trimming stripped 5 bases from V and 3 bases from J, with 7 bases between. CDR3 length: 12 residues. Germline lookup yields CDR1 SNHLY and CDR2 FYNNEI. In DNA form, the CDR3 reads TGTGCCAGCAGTAGAGGACACTATGGCTACACCTTC. Translating it yields CASSRGHYGYTF.

This clone was recorded a few times. This chain joins TRBV5-1 and TRBJ2-5; TRBD2 matches 10 bases. Germline values: CDR1 SGHRS, CDR2 YFSETQ. J gave up 5 bases and V 3 bases, and 4 bases lay outside the gene matches. The CDR3 is 14 amino acids. The CDR3 region is CASSSSGRYETQYF. As DNA, the CDR3 is TGCGCCAGCAGCTCTAGCGGGAGATACGAGACCCAGTACTTC.

The chain couples TRBV1 to TRBJ1-5. TRBV1 is assigned pseudogene status. The CDR3 length is 11 residues. The CDR3 reads CTSSPLPRDHF. Written as DNA, the CDR3 is TGCACCAGCAGCCCCCTTCCCCGGGACCATTTT.

V and J are TRBV29-1 and TRBJ1-1, with D hard to call. Germline V gene data show CDR1 as SQVTM and CDR2 as ANQGSEA. The CDR3 has 12 amino acids. Trimming shortened V by 7 bases and J by 0 bases, and 9 bases separated the two germline ends. Here the CDR3 DNA reads TGCAGCGCTACAGTACTGAACACTGAAGCTTTCTTT. Protein: CSATVLNTEAFF.

The chain links TRBV11-3 to TRBJ2-2; 8 bases line up with TRBD2. Germline CDR1 and CDR2: SGHNT and YENEEA. Trimming took 3 bases from V and 11 from J; bases not matched to a gene: 2. CDR3 length: 12 amino acids. CDR3 sequence (DNA): TGTGCCAGCAGCTTTAGCGGGATTGAGCTGTTTTTT. It is translated as CASSFSGIELFF. The entire variable domain, with the rest obtained from reference TRBV11-3 and TRBJ2-2, is as follows: EAGVVQSPRYKIIEKKQPVAFWCNPISGHNTLYWYLQNLGQGPELLIRYENEEAVDDSQLPKDRFSAERLKGVDSTLKIQPAELGDSAVYLCASSFSGIELFFGEGSRLTVL.

The chain links TRBV4-1 to TRBJ1-5; D perhaps matches TRBD1 (6 bases). The CDR3 consists of 14 residues. Trimming removed 0 bases from V and 7 bases from J, with 10 bases in between. The germline gives CDR1 MGHRA, CDR2 YSYEKL. The CDR3: CASSQESRGQPQHF. In DNA, the CDR3 is TGCGCCAGCAGCCAAGAATCCAGGGGACAGCCCCAGCATTTT.

The V and J genes are TRBV30 and TRBJ2-2, with 10 positions matching TRBD2. The V segment lost 4 bases and the J segment 3 bases; nucleotides outside the gene matches: 8. The CDR3 runs 16 residues. Germline V gene data show CDR1 as GTSNPN and CDR2 as SVGIG (reference sequence). CDR3 sequence reads: CAWTSGSYGDTGELFF. In DNA, the CDR3 is TGTGCCTGGACTAGCGGGAGTTACGGGGACACCGGGGAGCTGTTTTTT.

The sample holds many counts of this clone. This chain links TRBV19 with TRBJ2-1; 9 bases are a match to TRBD2. This CDR3 spans 16 amino acids. CDR1 and CDR2 (germline): LNHDA, SQIVND (reference sequence). The junction had 7 bases not matched to a gene; V was cut back by 5 bases and J by 2 bases. CDR3 DNA: TGTGCCAGTAGTTCACGACTAGCGGCGACCTACAATGAGCAGTTCTTC. It encodes CASSSRLAATYNEQFF. Using reference TRBV19 and TRBJ2-1 for the parts outside the CDR3, the full variable domain is DGGITQSPKYLFRKEGQNVTLSCEQNLNHDAMYWYRQDPGQGLRLIYYSQIVNDFQKGDIAEGYSVSREKKESFPLTVTSAQKNPTAFYLCASSSRLAATYNEQFFGPGTRLTVL.

The chain recombines TRBV6-5 with TRBJ1-2, with TRBD1 identical over 7 bases. CDR3 length: 13 residues. V trimming: 7 bases; J trimming: 7 bases; junction bases outside the gene matches: 9. Germline V lookup: CDR1 MNHEY, CDR2 SVGAGI. CDR3 loop: CASTKTGTAGYTF. Written as DNA, the CDR3 is TGTGCCAGCACCAAGACCGGGACAGCTGGCTACACCTTC.

The rearrangement joins TRBV7-9 to TRBJ1-2; D call uncertain. Germline-derived CDR1 and CDR2 are SEHNR and FQNEAQ (reference sequence). The CDR3 runs 13 residues. V was pared by 5 bases and J by 8 bases, with 15 bases between. The CDR3 DNA sequence: TGTGCCAGCAGCCAGGAAAAGGGCAGCGGCTACACCTTC. This sequence encodes CASSQEKGSGYTF.

This chain joins TRBV5-1 and TRBJ2-5; 13 bases map to TRBD2. Germline CDR1 is SGHRS and CDR2 is YFSETQ. V shed 1 base and J 5 bases; nucleotides not matched to a gene: 2. CDR3 length: 15 amino acids. CDR3 residues: CASSLMGLAGETQYF. CDR3 nucleotides: TGCGCCAGCAGCTTGATGGGACTAGCGGGGGAGACCCAGTACTTC.

This sequence joins TRBV4-2 and TRBJ1-6; the match to TRBD1 covers 9 bases. Germline CDR1 is LGHNA and CDR2 is YNFKEQ. The V and J ends lost 5 bases and 10 bases, in that order; junction bases with no gene match: 12. This CDR3 comprises 16 residues. CDR3 DNA: TGTGCCAGCAGCAACTCCGCGGACAGGGGCATCTCACCCCTCCACTTT. It is translated as CASSNSADRGISPLHF.

The genes are TRBV13 and TRBJ1-6, with TRBD1 as a possible D gene (6 bases). V was clipped by 1 base and J by 7 bases, with 8 bases between them. Germline loops: CDR1 PRHDT, CDR2 FYEKMQ (reference sequence). This CDR3 has 14 residues. In DNA, the CDR3 is TGTGCCAGCAGCTTAGACAGGGTCAATTCACCCCTCCACTTT. It yields the protein CASSLDRVNSPLHF.

The chain employs TRBV30 and TRBJ2-3; D is unresolved. Germline loops: CDR1 GTSNPN, CDR2 SVGIG (reference sequence). This CDR3 has 11 amino acids. Trimming shortened V by 0 bases and J by 7 bases, and 5 bases separated the two germline ends. The CDR3 nucleotides are TGTGCCTGGAGTGTGCAAAATACGCAGTATTTT. It translates to CAWSVQNTQYF.

This clone appeared a few times. V gene TRBV25-1 combines with J gene TRBJ2-7; D remains unclear. From germline, CDR1 is MGHDK and CDR2 SYGVNS. The CDR3 runs 13 residues. With 8 bases removed from V and 3 bases from J, the gap between germline ends came to 14 bases. Written as DNA, the CDR3 is TGTGCCAGCGCCGACACTTCGTACTACGAGCAGTACTTC. Translated, it gives CASADTSYYEQYF.

In this sample, this clone turned up many times. This chain's CDR3 is CATSRGAGKNIQYF. DNA for the CDR3: TGTGCCACCTCAAGGGGGGCCGGCAAAAACATTCAGTACTTC. The rearrangement links TRBV19 to TRBJ2-4; either TRBD1 or TRBD2 may supply D (6 bases each). Germline V gives CDR1 LNHDA, CDR2 SQIVND (reference sequence). The CDR3 sequence is 14 residues long. The ends were cut back, 10 bases at V and 3 bases at J, with 16 bases in the middle.

The CDR3 spells CASRDRLHEQFF. Written as DNA, the CDR3 is TGTGCCAGCAGGGACAGGCTACACGAGCAGTTCTTC. The chain couples TRBV6-5 to TRBJ2-1, with 7 bases matching TRBD1. The CDR3 extends over 12 amino acids. Trimming cost V 6 bases and J 10 bases; bases outside gene matches: 6. The germline V gene encodes CDR1 MNHEY and CDR2 SVGAGI.

The chain couples TRBV28 to TRBJ1-5, with D hard to call. V lost 1 base to trimming and J lost 3 bases, with 7 bases between them. The CDR3 is 14 amino acids. Germline CDR1 MDHEN, CDR2 SYDVKM. The CDR3 nucleotides read TGTGCCAGCAGTTTATCGGGGAACAATCAGCCCCAGCATTTT. This gives the protein CASSLSGNNQPQHF.

V and J are TRBV18 and TRBJ2-5, with D perhaps TRBD1 or TRBD2 (6 bases each). The CDR3 consists of 12 residues. Trimming pared 4 bases from V and 5 bases from J, leaving 8 bases between. Per the germline V gene, CDR1 is KGHSH and CDR2 is LQKENI. CDR3 in amino acids: CASSQGGETQYF. The DNA for the CDR3 is TGTGCCAGCTCACAGGGGGGTGAGACCCAGTACTTC.

This clone was recorded a few times. The CDR3 here is CASTDRRGNEKLFF. In DNA form, the CDR3 reads TGTGCCAGTACCGACCGGCGGGGTAATGAAAAACTGTTTTTT. The V gene is TRBV19, the J gene TRBJ1-4; D gene ambiguous. CDR3 length equals 14 residues. Germline CDR1 and CDR2: LNHDA and SQIVND (reference sequence). Between the trimmed V and J ends, which lost 7 bases and 4 bases, there was a span of 13 bases.

This clone was detected a few times. The J gene is TRBJ2-7, the V gene TRBV4-1, with a weak D call TRBD2 (5 bases). Trimming pared 4 bases from V and 3 bases from J, leaving 13 bases between. This CDR3 has 14 residues. From germline, CDR1 is MGHRA and CDR2 YSYEKL. This CDR3 is CASSPGMGSYEQYF. CDR3 nucleotides: TGCGCCAGCAGCCCGGGGATGGGTAGCTACGAGCAGTACTTC.

The chain's CDR3 is CASSFTAGSTEAFF. For the CDR3, the DNA is TGTGCCAGCAGCTTTACCGCGGGGTCCACTGAAGCTTTCTTT. This chain links TRBV7-3 with TRBJ1-1, with D unclear. V lost 3 bases and J lost 4, with 12 bases in between. This CDR3 has 14 amino acids. CDR1 is SGHTA, CDR2 FQGTGA, per germline.